Presented here are 5 T cell receptor beta chains from one specimen sequenced in a study of neoadjuvant anti-PD-1 for oral cavity cancer. Assay: immunoSEQ multiplex PCR; the TCRdb copy retains only in-frame clones and omits some. In the table there are tens of thousands of clones, approximately 81% of which are singletons. Indicated time point: after neoadjuvant nivolumab, at surgical resection. This sample comprised PBMCs, obtained after nivolumab (anti-PD-1) treatment. These receptor sequences come from a person aged 35-79 years with oral cavity squamous cell carcinoma.

V and J are TRBV15 and TRBJ1-5, with D unresolved. The ends were cut back, 0 bases at V and 4 bases at J, with 4 bases in the middle. The CDR3 runs to 13 residues. CDR1 and CDR2 (germline): LNHNV, YYDKDF (reference sequence). The DNA of the CDR3 is TGTGCCACCAGCAGAGATGGGAATCAGCCCCAGCATTTT. Amino acid sequence: CATSRDGNQPQHF. Full variable domain (missing parts from reference TRBV15 and TRBJ1-5): DAMVIQNPRYQVTQFGKPVTLSCSQTLNHNVMYWYQQKSSQAPKLLFHYYDKDFNNEADTPDNFQSRRPNTSFCFLDIRSPGLGDTAMYLCATSRDGNQPQHFGDGTRLSIL.

V and J are TRBV30 and TRBJ2-3; D not certain. This CDR3 is built from 11 residues. Germline lookup yields CDR1 GTSNPN and CDR2 SVGIG (reference sequence). V was pared by 3 bases and J by 8 bases, with 9 bases between. In DNA, the CDR3 is TGTGCCTGGAGAACGACGGGTACGCAGTATTTT. Its translation is CAWRTTGTQYF.

The table lists this clone with many counts. The chain couples TRBV5-4 to TRBJ2-3; unclear D gene. The V end was cut by 4 bases, the J end by 6 bases, with 21 bases between. The CDR3 extends over 16 amino acids. Germline V gives CDR1 SGHNT, CDR2 YYREEE (reference sequence). Here the CDR3 DNA reads TGTGCCAGCAGCCCGTGGAACCTTAGAGACAAGGATACGCAGTATTTT. Translated: CASSPWNLRDKDTQYF.

The chain is built from TRBV6-6 and TRBJ1-3; the D gene is possibly TRBD1 (5 bases). From germline, CDR1 is MNHNY and CDR2 SVGAGI (reference sequence). V gave up 2 bases and J gave up 0 bases, with 11 bases separating them. The length of the CDR3 is 16 residues. The CDR3 reads CASSYRGNPSGNTIYF. Written as DNA, the CDR3 is TGTGCCAGCAGTTACCGGGGCAACCCCTCTGGAAACACCATATATTTT.

The chain recombines TRBV7-9 with TRBJ2-7; 15 positions match TRBD2. In germline, CDR1 is SEHNR, CDR2 FQNEAQ (reference sequence). V was clipped by 5 bases and J by 6 bases; unmatched bases: 2. The CDR3 is 14 amino acids. CDR3 sequence: CASSPGLAGGEQYF. CDR3 nucleotides: TGTGCCAGCAGCCCGGGACTAGCGGGGGGCGAGCAGTACTTC.